The 20 T cell receptor beta chains below come from one sample, sequenced in a study of cytomegalovirus exposure and HLA in healthy donors. Amplification used 60 Vbeta primers and 13 Jbeta primers. TCRdb keeps only in-frame clones here, not all; method: immunoSEQ multiplex PCR. The table records tens of thousands of clones, around two thirds of them present only once. Sequencing was done on a sample of PBMCs. These receptors came from a woman aged 45-65 years in good health and CMV-seropositive.

This clone has only a few counts. The CDR3 region is CASLPGSDHEKLFF. The CDR3 DNA sequence: TGTGCCAGCTTGCCCGGGTCCGACCATGAAAAACTGTTTTTT. The chain combines TRBV6-1 with TRBJ1-4; D is uncertain. Germline V gene lookup returns CDR1 MNHNS and CDR2 SASEGT. Trimming removed 8 bases from V and 6 bases from J, with 16 bases in between. This CDR3 has 14 residues.

The chain joins TRBV6-5 to TRBJ1-2; D uncertain. V gave up 5 bases and J gave up 3 bases, with 13 bases separating them. This CDR3 has 14 amino acids. Germline CDR1 reads MNHEY; CDR2 reads SVGAGI. The CDR3 here is CASSIKPFDYGYTF. The CDR3 DNA is TGTGCCAGCAGTATAAAGCCCTTCGACTATGGCTACACCTTC.

In its sample, this clone was seen a few times. This sequence joins TRBV5-5 and TRBJ1-1; a weak D match, TRBD1 (6 bases). Germline CDR1 and CDR2: SGHKS and YYEKEE (reference sequence). CDR3 length equals 15 residues. The germline V and J ends were trimmed by 0 bases and 1 base, with 10 bases remaining between them. The CDR3 is CASSLETGQNTEAFF. Here the CDR3 DNA reads TGTGCCAGCAGCTTGGAGACAGGACAGAACACTGAAGCTTTCTTT. Looking up the rest from reference TRBV5-5 and TRBJ1-1 gives the full variable domain: DAGVTQSPTHLIKTRGQQVTLRCSPISGHKSVSWYQQVLGQGPQFIFQYYEKEERGRGNFPDRFSARQFPNYSSELNVNALLLGDSALYLCASSLETGQNTEAFFGQGTRLTVV.

A few counts support this clone. The chain uses TRBV5-1 and TRBJ2-2, with D tentatively TRBD2 (5 bases). The CDR3 has 16 amino acids. CDR1 is SGHRS, CDR2 YFSETQ, per germline. Trimming stripped 1 base from V and 3 bases from J, with 13 bases between. CDR3 in DNA: TGCGCCAGCAGCTTGTCTCCGGGGATCGACACCGGGGAGCTGTTTTTT. Protein product: CASSLSPGIDTGELFF.

About this clone itself: The sample has other DNA sequences that encode this CDR3 too. The V and J genes are TRBV11-2 and TRBJ1-5; D gene uncertain. Per germline, CDR1 SGHAT and CDR2 FQNNGV. The ends were cut back, 0 bases at V and 4 bases at J, with 13 bases in the middle. The CDR3 extends over 16 amino acids. CDR3 amino acids: CASSLDLSGSNQPQHF. The CDR3 nucleotides read TGTGCCAGCAGCTTAGATCTATCAGGATCAAATCAGCCCCAGCATTTT.

This clone was observed once. The gene calls are TRBV6-1 and TRBJ1-6; D call uncertain. The germline V gene encodes CDR1 MNHNS and CDR2 SASEGT. V was clipped by 6 bases and J by 0 bases, with 6 bases between them. CDR3 length equals 14 residues. Written as DNA, the CDR3 is TGTGCCAGCAGGCCGAGCTCCTATAATTCACCCCTCCACTTT. Residues: CASRPSSYNSPLHF.

The chain couples TRBV6-5 to TRBJ2-7; D unresolved. CDR1 and CDR2 from the germline V gene are MNHEY and SVGAGI. V dropped 5 bases and J dropped 5 bases, with 16 bases sitting between them. The CDR3 totals 14 residues. The CDR3: CASSEYHPRNEQYF. CDR3 coding DNA: TGTGCCAGCAGTGAATACCATCCCAGGAACGAGCAGTACTTC.

This clone was detected only a few times. J is TRBJ2-2 and V is TRBV2; perhaps TRBD1 as D (5 bases). Germline V gene data show CDR1 as SNHLY and CDR2 as FYNNEI. The CDR3 has 13 residues. V dropped 8 bases and J dropped 7 bases, with 14 bases sitting between them. The CDR3 reads CASRPVRGGELFF. The CDR3 nucleotides read TGTGCCAGCCGACCTGTAAGGGGCGGGGAGCTGTTTTTT.

The chain recombines TRBV28 with TRBJ2-7; D not resolved. Trimming pared 4 bases from V and 3 bases from J, leaving 4 bases between. CDR1 is MDHEN, CDR2 SYDVKM, per germline. This CDR3 is 11 amino acids long. This CDR3 is CASSSNYEQYV. For the CDR3, the DNA is TGTGCCAGCAGTTCTAACTACGAGCAGTACGTC.

This clone was observed a few times. The chain couples TRBV5-4 to TRBJ2-5; the match to TRBD1 covers 8 bases. The CDR3 contains 14 residues. Germline CDR1 SGHNT, CDR2 YYREEE (reference sequence). The V and J ends lost 4 bases and 4 bases, in that order; junction bases with no gene match: 6. The CDR3 reads CASSRWTGLETQYF. For the CDR3, the DNA is TGTGCCAGCAGCCGATGGACAGGGTTAGAGACCCAGTACTTC.

V and J are TRBV25-1 and TRBJ1-5; the match to TRBD1 covers 9 bases. Unmatched junction bases numbered 4, after V lost 2 bases and J lost 2 bases. Germline V gives CDR1 MGHDK, CDR2 SYGVNS. The CDR3 contains 16 residues. The CDR3 is CASSERDRVGNQPQHF. CDR3 DNA: TGTGCCAGCAGTGAAAGGGACAGGGTGGGCAATCAGCCCCAGCATTTT. The full variable domain, rest sourced from reference TRBV25-1 and TRBJ1-5, is EADIYQTPRYLVIGTGKKITLECSQTMGHDKMYWYQQDPGMELHLIHYSYGVNSTEKGDLSSESTVSRIRTEHFPLTLESARPSHTSQYLCASSERDRVGNQPQHFGDGTRLSIL.

Here the CDR3 reads CASSWDRGLGGELFF. DNA for the CDR3: TGCGCCAGCAGCTGGGACAGGGGGCTCGGCGGGGAGCTGTTTTTT. This sequence joins TRBV5-1 and TRBJ2-2; 12 bases fit TRBD1. Germline V gene lookup returns CDR1 SGHRS and CDR2 YFSETQ. CDR3 length: 15 amino acids. V was pared by 3 bases and J by 7 bases, with 4 bases of the junction left unmatched.

V and J are TRBV5-4 and TRBJ2-1; 12 positions agree with TRBD1. V shed 7 bases and J 9 bases; nucleotides not matched to a gene: 8. The germline CDR1 and CDR2 sequences are SGHNT and YYREEE (reference sequence). The CDR3 consists of 14 residues. For the CDR3, the DNA is TGTGCCAGCGGACCGGGACAGGGGGCAGTTGAGCAGTTCTTC. Amino acids: CASGPGQGAVEQFF.

This sequence joins TRBV7-9 and TRBJ1-1; 8 bases match TRBD1. Losses at the gene ends were 5 bases for V and 2 bases for J; bases not matched to a gene: 7. The CDR3 extends over 15 amino acids. Germline CDR1 SEHNR, CDR2 FQNEAQ (reference sequence). CDR3 coding DNA: TGTGCCAGCAGCATTGACAGGGGTATCAACACTGAAGCTTTCTTT. This sequence encodes CASSIDRGINTEAFF.

J is TRBJ1-1 and V is TRBV6-5; a weak D match, TRBD1 (6 bases). Between the trimmed V and J ends, which lost 9 bases and 11 bases, there was a span of 16 bases. The germline V gene has CDR1 MNHEY and CDR2 SVGAGI. The CDR3 contains 11 residues. As DNA, the CDR3 is TGTGCCAGTATAAATCTCACAGGGGCTTTCTTT. Translated, it gives CASINLTGAFF.

The chain carries TRBV25-1 and TRBJ1-3; D remains ambiguous. Trimming cost V 2 bases and J 2 bases, with 19 bases left between them. This CDR3 has 18 residues. Germline V gene lookup returns CDR1 MGHDK and CDR2 SYGVNS. CDR3 bases: TGTGCCAGCAGTGAAAGGGCAGGAGCTCGAGCGGCTGGAAACACCATATATTTT. As protein: CASSERAGARAAGNTIYF.

The chain combines TRBV19 with TRBJ1-5; weak D call: TRBD1 (5 bases). Germline assignment: CDR1 LNHDA and CDR2 SQIVND (reference sequence). The CDR3 spans 15 residues. Trimming pared 3 bases from V and 8 bases from J, leaving 17 bases between. The DNA for the CDR3 is TGTGCCAGTAGTATCGGGGGGGGGAGCGGTGAGCCCCAGCATTTT. Protein product: CASSIGGGSGEPQHF.

The chain joins TRBV19 to TRBJ1-1; 7 bases line up with TRBD1. Trimming cost V 5 bases and J 4 bases; bases outside gene matches: 7. Per the germline V gene, CDR1 is LNHDA and CDR2 is SQIVND (reference sequence). The CDR3 spans 14 residues. CDR3 bases: TGTGCCAGTAGTGGTGACAGGGCGGGCACTGAAGCTTTCTTT. Protein product: CASSGDRAGTEAFF.

This clone was counted only a few times. V usage is TRBV25-1 and J usage is TRBJ1-2, with D possibly matching TRBD1 (5 bases). Per germline, CDR1 MGHDK and CDR2 SYGVNS. The CDR3 totals 15 residues. V was shortened by 4 bases and J by 3 bases, with 15 bases between the two germline ends. The CDR3 sequence is CASSALAGRDYGYTF. The CDR3 nucleotides read TGTGCCAGCAGTGCCCTTGCGGGGCGCGACTATGGCTACACCTTC.

V gene TRBV19 combines with J gene TRBJ2-2; the D gene is possibly TRBD2 (5 bases). The CDR3 is 15 amino acids. V lost 8 bases and J 1 base, leaving 14 bases between the germline ends. Germline V gene data show CDR1 as LNHDA and CDR2 as SQIVND (reference sequence). The CDR3 is CASGLRTENTGELFF. The DNA of the CDR3 is TGTGCCAGTGGACTGAGGACGGAGAACACCGGGGAGCTGTTTTTT.